The sequence of this T cell receptor beta chain was determined in a study of early T cells in non-severe SARS-CoV-2 infection. About the study: Sequencing was performed on bulk RNA from unsorted whole blood, leaving chains unpaired. Notes on the study in general: Using VDJdb, the matching emphasized anti-spike CD8 responses while missing private and CD4 specificities.

Only a few counts were recorded for this clonotype. The antigen is not known. The CDR3 contains 14 residues. The germline V gene encodes CDR1 SGHVS and CDR2 FNYEAQ. V was clipped by 3 bases and J by 4 bases, with 10 bases between them. Each cDNA molecule carried a unique molecular identifier. TCRdb reprocessed the 5' RACE reads with MiXCR, giving one entry per CDR3 protein. The top ten clones hold about 8.9% of a sample with approximately 49,000 distinct CDR3 sequences, about 11% of them seen once. The chain carries TRBV7-6 and TRBJ1-3, with D possibly being TRBD1 (6 bases). The sample consisted of whole blood. The origin of this receptor is an adult who was a healthcare worker with PCR-confirmed SARS-CoV-2 infection or an uninfected control (not recorded which). As DNA, the CDR3 is TGTGCCAGCAGCTTGGGGACATCAGGAAACACCATATATTTT. Its translation: CASSLGTSGNTIYF.